The present entry profiles one T cell receptor (beta chain) with its context. The data are from a study of blood T cell repertoires in COVID-19. Study context: The United States, Italy and Spain supplied acute and convalescent COVID-19 samples. The analysed material was cDNA or gDNA that came from T cells, B-cell-depleted T cells, or PBMCs.

Authors' analysis steps: By means of reference gene primer amplification, nucleated cell counts were estimated. Libraries were prepared by immunoSEQ multiplex PCR; TCRdb keeps only in-frame clonotypes and omits some of them. D and trimming were read from the DNA, whereas the V and J calls and clone size are those reported in that table. The table records around 120,000 clones, roughly nine tenths of them present only once. The length of the CDR3 is 17 residues. The receptor comes from a man aged 50 to 59 with active COVID-19. The V gene is TRBV21-1, the J gene TRBJ2-1; TRBD2 was called by the table and not checked on the DNA. TRBV21-1 is an annotated pseudogene. Specimen: peripheral blood. This CDR3 is CASSLLAGESSYNEQFF. CDR3 in DNA: TGTGCCAGCAGCCTGCTTGCGGGAGAGAGCTCCTACAATGAGCAGTTCTTC.